The 29 T cell receptor beta chains below come from one sample, sequenced in a study of spatial heterogeneity in lung cancer. One entry per CDR3 protein, called by TCRdb with MiXCR from the 5' RACE reads. The data contain 39,000 or so distinct CDR3 sequences, 6% to 8% of them seen just once; the ten biggest clones take up 25% to 30%. Sample time point: sample taken at primary tumor resection. The sequenced sample was PBMCs, obtained at surgery. All receptors come from a male donor with early-stage non-small cell lung cancer.

This clonotype has at least ten counts. The chain carries TRBV24-1 and TRBJ2-7, with D possibly being TRBD1 (6 bases). The CDR3 is 15 residues long. From germline, CDR1 is KGHDR and CDR2 SFDVKD. V dropped 0 bases and J dropped 6 bases, with 14 bases sitting between them. The CDR3 DNA follows: TGTGCCACCAGTGATTTGCGGTTTTGGGGGCTCGAGCAGTACGTC. It codes for CATSDLRFWGLEQYV.

In its sample, this clonotype was seen many times. J is TRBJ2-3 and V is TRBV24-1; D gene ambiguous. Looked up from germline, CDR1 is KGHDR and CDR2 is SFDVKD. The CDR3 has 14 amino acids. V lost 5 bases and J lost 0, with 8 bases in between. The CDR3 nucleotides read TGTGCCACCAGTGCCCTCGCTAGCACAGATACGCAGTATTTT. This gives the protein CATSALASTDTQYF.

The J gene is TRBJ2-7, the V gene TRBV7-2, with D tentatively TRBD2 (5 bases). Trimming removed 4 bases from V and 2 bases from J, with 9 bases in between. In germline, CDR1 is SGHTA, CDR2 FQGNSA. The CDR3 covers 13 residues. CDR3 bases: TGTGCCAGCAGCTCGGGGTTTACCTACGAGCAGTACTTC. Amino acid sequence: CASSSGFTYEQYF.

This clonotype was found a few times. J is TRBJ2-3 and V is TRBV20-1; 12 positions agree with TRBD2. V lost 5 bases and J lost 0; bases outside the gene matches: 6. CDR3 size: 16 residues. Germline assignment: CDR1 DFQATT and CDR2 SNEGSKA (reference sequence). The CDR3 protein is CSALTSGGLSTDTQYF. For the CDR3, the DNA is TGCAGTGCTCTGACTAGCGGGGGCCTAAGCACAGATACGCAGTATTTT.

There are many counts of this clonotype. V and J are TRBV7-3 and TRBJ2-2; unclear D gene. CDR1 and CDR2 from the germline V gene are SGHTA and FQGTGA. Trimming took off 5 bases at V and 6 bases at J, with 10 bases between the two ends. This CDR3 comprises 13 residues. CDR3: CASSPSPAGELFF. The CDR3 nucleotides read TGTGCCAGCAGCCCATCCCCCGCCGGGGAGCTGTTTTTT.

This clonotype was picked up a small number of times. The chain couples TRBV25-1 to TRBJ2-1, with TRBD2 identical over 7 bases. Trimming at V came to 8 bases and at J to 1 base, leaving 5 bases not matched to a gene. Germline CDR1 reads MGHDK; CDR2 reads SYGVNS. The CDR3 spans 14 residues. In DNA, the CDR3 is TGTGCCAGCCGGGACTACGGTTCCTACAATGAGCAGTTCTTC. Translated, it gives CASRDYGSYNEQFF. The variable domain in full, with the rest retrieved from reference TRBV25-1 and TRBJ2-1, is EADIYQTPRYLVIGTGKKITLECSQTMGHDKMYWYQQDPGMELHLIHYSYGVNSTEKGDLSSESTVSRIRTEHFPLTLESARPSHTSQYLCASRDYGSYNEQFFGPGTRLTVL.

This clonotype has at least ten counts. The chain carries TRBV29-1 and TRBJ2-1; D may be TRBD2 (6 bases). CDR1 and CDR2 from the germline V gene are SQVTM and ANQGSEA. Trimming stripped 6 bases from V and 8 bases from J, with 14 bases between. CDR3 size: 12 residues. DNA of the CDR3: TGCAGCGTGGGGGGACTTCTCTATGAGCAGTTCTTC. It codes for CSVGGLLYEQFF.

This clonotype was seen only once. The chain joins TRBV6-2 or TRBV6-3 to TRBJ1-5; no clear D gene. Germline values: CDR1 MNHEY, CDR2 SVGEGT. Trimming took off 6 bases at V and 1 base at J, with 19 bases between the two ends. The CDR3 contains 17 residues. CDR3 bases: TGTGCCAGCAGCACCACGCGGGAAAGTTGGAGCAATCAGCCCCAGCATTTT. This codes for CASSTTRESWSNQPQHF.

In its sample, this clonotype was seen many times. The V gene is TRBV29-1, the J gene TRBJ2-7; D possibly corresponds to TRBD2 (5 bases). Germline CDR1 SQVTM, CDR2 ANQGSEA. The CDR3 loop spans 10 amino acids. V gave up 4 bases and J gave up 4 bases, with 5 bases separating them. The CDR3 is CSVGGYEQYF. In DNA, the CDR3 is TGCAGCGTTGGAGGGTACGAGCAGTACTTC.

This clonotype came up many times. V is TRBV29-1 and J is TRBJ2-5; possible D gene TRBD2, 6 bases. The CDR3 has 14 amino acids. CDR1 and CDR2 from the germline V gene are SQVTM and ANQGSEA. The V and J ends lost 4 bases and 4 bases respectively, with 16 bases between them. CDR3 in amino acids: CSVGTGSIGETQYF. The CDR3 nucleotides are TGCAGCGTTGGGACCGGGAGTATAGGAGAGACCCAGTACTTC.

There are a few counts of this clonotype. The chain carries TRBV7-3 and TRBJ1-2; 7 bases match TRBD1. Trimming at V came to 5 bases and at J to 3 bases, leaving 3 bases not matched to a gene. Germline assignment: CDR1 SGHTA and CDR2 FQGTGA. The CDR3 extends over 13 amino acids. The CDR3 loop is CASSAGQYYGYTF. The CDR3 DNA reads as TGTGCCAGCAGCGCGGGACAGTACTATGGCTACACCTTC.

This clonotype was recorded many times. The V gene is TRBV2, the J gene TRBJ1-5; no clear D gene. The CDR3 runs to 12 residues. Trimming removed 6 bases from V and 3 bases from J, with 6 bases in between. Germline V gives CDR1 SNHLY, CDR2 FYNNEI. The CDR3 loop reads CASSRHNQPQHF. The CDR3 nucleotides read TGTGCCAGCAGCCGACACAATCAGCCCCAGCATTTT.

This clonotype was picked up a small number of times. The rearrangement uses TRBV2 and TRBJ1-1; D gene unclear. Germline loops: CDR1 SNHLY, CDR2 FYNNEI. The length of the CDR3 is 14 residues. V shed 1 base and J shed 1 base, with 7 bases lying between them. DNA of the CDR3: TGTGCCAGCAGTGAAGTCACAACGAACACTGAAGCTTTCTTT. Its translation is CASSEVTTNTEAFF. The full variable domain, its missing parts supplied by reference TRBV2 and TRBJ1-1, is EPEVTQTPSHQVTQMGQEVILRCVPISNHLYFYWYRQILGQKVEFLVSFYNNEISEKSEIFDDQFSVERPDGSNFTLKIRSTKLEDSAMYFCASSEVTTNTEAFFGQGTRLTVV.

This clonotype came up many times. The rearrangement joins TRBV12-3 or TRBV12-4 to TRBJ1-1; 10 bases are a match to TRBD1. The V segment lost 6 bases and the J segment 6 bases; nucleotides outside the gene matches: 7. There are 14 residues in the CDR3. The chain's CDR3 is CASSQTGGVAEAFF. CDR3 nucleotide sequence: TGTGCCAGCAGCCAGACAGGGGGCGTTGCTGAAGCTTTCTTT.

Many counts were recorded for this clonotype. One end of the junction is discordant with germline, which a read error may explain. The rearrangement uses TRBV20-1 and TRBJ1-1; D possibly corresponds to TRBD1 (5 bases). The CDR3 spans 13 residues. The germline V gene encodes CDR1 DFQATT and CDR2 SNEGSKA (reference sequence). The CDR3 region has the DNA TGCAGTGCTAGAGCGGGGCTTGGGGATAAGTCGGTCTTT. It specifies CSARAGLGDKSVF.

This clonotype was seen a handful of times. The V gene is TRBV3-1, the J gene TRBJ2-3; D might be TRBD2 (5 bases). Germline V lookup: CDR1 LGHDT, CDR2 YNNKEL (reference sequence). This CDR3 has 14 residues. V shed 2 bases and J shed 6 bases, with 12 bases lying between them. The CDR3 here is CASSQSLAADTQYF. Here the CDR3 DNA reads TGTGCCAGCAGCCAATCCCTAGCCGCTGATACGCAGTATTTT.

Ten or more counts support this clonotype. V gene TRBV7-6 combines with J gene TRBJ2-3, with 9 bases lining up with TRBD2. J lost 7 bases, V lost 5 bases, and 4 bases had no gene match. Germline loops: CDR1 SGHVS, CDR2 FNYEAQ. The CDR3 is made up of 13 amino acids. This CDR3 reads CASSRGTSNTQYF. As DNA, the CDR3 is TGTGCCAGCAGCAGAGGGACTAGCAATACGCAGTATTTT.

This clonotype was detected a few times. This sequence joins TRBV28 and TRBJ1-4; a possible D gene is TRBD1 (6 bases). V lost 4 bases and J 8 bases, leaving 17 bases between the germline ends. This CDR3 region has 15 residues. Germline CDR1 reads MDHEN; CDR2 reads SYDVKM. This chain's CDR3 is CASSSNDHGGEKLFF. CDR3 DNA: TGTGCCAGCAGTTCCAACGATCACGGGGGCGAAAAACTGTTTTTT.

This clonotype was picked up many times. The rearrangement uses TRBV13 and TRBJ1-2; tentatively, D is TRBD1 (6 bases). The ends were cut back, 5 bases at V and 2 bases at J, with 15 bases in the middle. The CDR3 is 15 residues long. CDR1 is PRHDT and CDR2 is FYEKMQ in the germline V gene (reference sequence). Written as DNA, the CDR3 is TGTGCCAGCAGCCTCCCTGCAACAGGGAACTATGGCTACACCTTC. This encodes CASSLPATGNYGYTF.

This clonotype was recorded at least ten times. The chain links TRBV6-5 to TRBJ1-3; D is unclear. Germline V lookup: CDR1 MNHEY, CDR2 SVGAGI. The CDR3 extends over 13 amino acids. With 0 bases removed from V and 1 base from J, the gap between germline ends came to 1 base. The CDR3 here is CASSYSSGNTIYF. The CDR3 nucleotides are TGTGCCAGCAGTTACTCATCTGGAAACACCATATATTTT.

The rearrangement links TRBV7-3 to TRBJ1-6, with 11 nucleotides matching TRBD1. This CDR3 has 14 amino acids. Germline V gene data show CDR1 as SGHTA and CDR2 as FQGTGA. V lost 3 bases and J lost 9; bases outside the gene matches: 1. The CDR3 loop reads CASSLGTGGSPLHF. CDR3 DNA: TGTGCCAGCAGCTTGGGGACAGGGGGTTCACCCCTCCACTTT.

This clonotype was seen repeatedly, ten times or more. The chain joins TRBV6-2 or TRBV6-3 to TRBJ1-1; D may be TRBD1 (6 bases). CDR1 is MNHEY, CDR2 SVGEGT, per germline. V lost 9 bases to trimming and J lost 6 bases, with 17 bases between them. This CDR3 contains 13 residues. The CDR3 loop is CASKTGSIPEAFF. In DNA, the CDR3 is TGTGCCAGTAAAACAGGGAGTATTCCTGAAGCTTTCTTT.

The chain links TRBV12-3 or TRBV12-4 to TRBJ1-5; 7 bases align to TRBD1. The trim removed 6 bases at V and 2 bases at J, leaving 4 bases unmatched. This CDR3 has 14 amino acids. DNA for the CDR3: TGTGCCAGCAGACCTACAGGGGGCAATCAGCCCCAGCATTTT. This translates into CASRPTGGNQPQHF.

This clonotype has ten or more counts. The CDR3 loop reads CASSFTGMNTEAFF. DNA for the CDR3: TGTGCCAGCAGCTTTACAGGGATGAACACTGAAGCTTTCTTT. V and J are TRBV13 and TRBJ1-1; TRBD1 might be the D (6 bases). Trimming stripped 3 bases from V and 0 bases from J, with 8 bases between. The CDR3 spans 14 residues. Germline CDR1 is PRHDT and CDR2 is FYEKMQ (reference sequence).

This clonotype was recorded a few times. The chain uses TRBV7-6 and TRBJ1-1; 9 bases map to TRBD1. Germline V CDR1 and CDR2: SGHVS, FNYEAQ. V was pared by 1 base and J by 4 bases, with 4 bases of the junction left unmatched. CDR3 length: 15 amino acids. This CDR3 reads CASSLDGTGSTEAFF. The CDR3 DNA is TGTGCCAGCAGCTTAGACGGGACAGGGAGCACTGAAGCTTTCTTT.

This clonotype has at least ten counts. The V and J genes are TRBV19 and TRBJ1-5; D not resolved. The V and J ends lost 3 bases and 7 bases respectively, with 19 bases between them. The CDR3 consists of 16 residues. Germline V gene data show CDR1 as LNHDA and CDR2 as SQIVND (reference sequence). CDR3 sequence: CASSIGGSQVRQPQHF. In nucleotides, the CDR3 is TGTGCCAGTAGTATTGGTGGGAGCCAGGTCCGCCAGCCCCAGCATTTT. Full variable domain (rest looked up from reference TRBV19 and TRBJ1-5): DGGITQSPKYLFRKEGQNVTLSCEQNLNHDAMYWYRQDPGQGLRLIYYSQIVNDFQKGDIAEGYSVSREKKESFPLTVTSAQKNPTAFYLCASSIGGSQVRQPQHFGDGTRLSIL.

This clonotype was seen at least ten times. This chain uses TRBV9 with TRBJ1-6, with 7 bases that match TRBD1. The CDR3 contains 16 residues. V shed 4 bases and J 10 bases; nucleotides not matched to a gene: 14. Germline assignment: CDR1 SGDLS and CDR2 YYNGEE. The CDR3 DNA sequence: TGTGCCAGCAGCCTCCGACAGGGACCGGCGGAATCACCCCTCCACTTT. The encoded protein is CASSLRQGPAESPLHF.

This clonotype was observed many times. This sequence joins TRBV10-3 and TRBJ1-1; 8 bases line up with TRBD1. V was clipped by 8 bases and J by 1 base; unmatched bases: 3. Looked up from germline, CDR1 is ENHRY and CDR2 is SYGVKD. The CDR3 covers 13 residues. The CDR3 nucleotides read TGTGCCATCGGGACAGGACAGAACACTGAAGCTTTCTTT. Residues: CAIGTGQNTEAFF.

Regarding this clonotype: One base away lies a much larger clone, so this may be a sequencing read error. The chain combines TRBV12-5 with TRBJ2-7; D remains unclear. Germline CDR1 is LGHNT and CDR2 is FRNRAP. The CDR3 length is 16 residues. V lost 2 bases to trimming and J lost 4 bases, with 18 bases between them. The CDR3 loop is CASGLIPPGPSYEQYF. DNA of the CDR3: TGTGCTAGTGGTTTGATTCCGCCGGGCCCAAGTTACGAGCAGTACTTC.